This TCR beta chain was captured in a study of T cell responses to AZD1222 COVID-19 vaccine. Findings of the study overall: Donors, mostly white British, included more females; clonal diversity was possibly underestimated. Nearly half of spike-specific TCRs reportedly go after variant regions that carry no mutations.

CDR3 size: 16 residues. V lost 0 bases and J lost 7, with 15 bases in between. Regarding this clone: Antigen unknown.

Measured with immunoSEQ multiplex PCR; TCRdb has only the in-frame clones, and not every one. The sample records about 140,000 clones, 90% being singletons. This specimen was peripheral blood, taken on day 0 of AZD1222 vaccination. The sequence was collected from an adult in good health. The chain has TRBV23-1 and TRBJ1-4, with D tentatively TRBD1 (5 bases). TRBV23-1 is noted as an ORF with a role that remains uncertain. The CDR3 spells CASSQSLAGLCEKLFF. CDR3 nucleotide sequence: TGCGCCAGCAGTCAATCGCTGGCAGGGTTATGTGAAAAACTGTTTTTT.